This T cell receptor (beta chain) derives from a study of blood T cell repertoires in COVID-19 (dated by TCRdb to 2018 to 2021). In the study overall: The collaborator samples originated in the United States, Italy and Spain and spanned the acute and convalescent phases of COVID-19. The dataset comprised deeply sampled blood TCRbeta repertoires from subjects exposed to, actively infected with, or recovered from COVID-19. The repertoires were made available in a free public database intended to serve as a resource for research on the immune response to SARS-CoV-2. Where available, HLA class I and class II types were taken from metadata supplied by the sample provider and were not determined by assay-based typing. Samples came from the ongoing ImmuneRACE study (first 160 participants) plus 1,254 subjects from 6 global collaborators. Nearly every sample came with metadata listing a de-identified subject ID, COVID-19 status, age in years and sex. The material from the prospective study consisted of cDNA or gDNA derived from T cells, B-cell-depleted T cells, or PBMCs. Beyond this particular receptor, the publication reports: The amount of clinical and demographic metadata varied by source and participant and was provided uncurated.

In Seattle, one collaborating source enrolled patients while the infection was active and tracked those patients longitudinally over the course of disease. Whole blood was collected in K2EDTA tubes by collaborating institutions according to the institutions' own protocols. Collaborator samples were shipped for TCRbeta analysis as frozen whole blood, isolated PBMCs, or DNA extracted from either sample type. The CDR3 holds 13 amino acids from the cysteine to the phenylalanine. This entry keeps only the CDR3 DNA: 39 bases, framed from base 1. The V end loses 5 bases and the J end loses 2 bases, and a stretch of 10 bases separates them. Based on the germline V gene, the CDR1 and CDR2 sequences are SNHLY and FYNNEI. With regard to this clone: The antigen it recognizes is unknown. Per-base qualities were not stored, and no clone one base away is much larger.

The immunoSEQ Assay, a bias-controlled multiplex PCR, was used to amplify TCRbeta CDR3 regions from genomic DNA. From the authors' description of their analysis: Within the assay, amplification of reference gene primers was used to estimate how many nucleated cells each sample contained. To quantify the absolute abundance of each unique TCRbeta CDR3 rearrangement, sequence reads were collapsed and filtered. Productive Simpson clonality was computed per sample as the square root of Simpson's diversity index over productive rearrangements. TCRdb's version of the immuneACCESS table is confined to in-frame rearrangements and falls short of the full clone set. An unresolved V gene accounts for under half of the shortfall where checked; the remainder is of unknown origin. V, J and clone size are those of that table, while D and trimming were read from the DNA. This sample gives 250,000 to 400,000 clones in total; 85% to 90% of them show up just once. 2.5% to 3.5% of the sample is held by the ten biggest clonotypes.

This receptor was identified in a woman younger than 45 with COVID-19, enrolled during active disease. The chain couples TRBV2 to TRBJ2-7; possibly the D gene is TRBD2, per 5 matching bases. Source material: peripheral blood. The nucleotide sequence is TGTGCCAGCAGTTACGGGATGACCTACGAGCAGTACTTC. This encodes CASSYGMTYEQYF.